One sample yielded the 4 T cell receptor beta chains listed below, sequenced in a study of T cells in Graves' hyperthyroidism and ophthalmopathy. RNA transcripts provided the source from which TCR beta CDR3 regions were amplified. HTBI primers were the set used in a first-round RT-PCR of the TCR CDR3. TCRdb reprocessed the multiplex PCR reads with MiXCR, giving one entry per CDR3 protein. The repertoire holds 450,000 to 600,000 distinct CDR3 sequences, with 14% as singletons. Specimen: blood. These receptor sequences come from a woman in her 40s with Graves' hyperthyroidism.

This CDR3 reads CASSLISWNEQFF. For the CDR3, the DNA is TGTGCCAGCAGCTTAATCAGCTGGAATGAGCAGTTCTTC. The chain carries TRBV7-9 and TRBJ2-1; D call uncertain. The V gene lost 2 bases and the J gene lost 7 bases, with 9 bases spanning the gap. Germline V gives CDR1 SEHNR, CDR2 FQNEAQ (reference sequence). This CDR3 contains 13 residues. Drawing the rest from reference TRBV7-9 and TRBJ2-1, the complete variable domain is DTGVSQNPRHKITKRGQNVTFRCDPISEHNRLYWYRQTLGQGPEFLTYFQNEAQLEKSRLLSDRFSAERPKGSFSTLEIQRTEQGDSAMYLCASSLISWNEQFFGPGTRLTVL.

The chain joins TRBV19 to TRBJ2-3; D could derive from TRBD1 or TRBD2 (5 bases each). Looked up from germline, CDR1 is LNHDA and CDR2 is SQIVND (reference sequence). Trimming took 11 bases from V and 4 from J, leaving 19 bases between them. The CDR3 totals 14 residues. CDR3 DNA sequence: TGTGCCGTCTCGGGACCAGGAATCCCAGATACGCAGTATTTT. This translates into CAVSGPGIPDTQYF.

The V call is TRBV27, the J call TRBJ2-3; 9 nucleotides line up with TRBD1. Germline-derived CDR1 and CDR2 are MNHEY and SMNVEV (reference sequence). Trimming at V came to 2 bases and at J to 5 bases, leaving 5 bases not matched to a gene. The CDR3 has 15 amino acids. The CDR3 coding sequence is TGTGCCAGCAGTTTAGGTGACAGGGGGAGAGATACGCAGTATTTT. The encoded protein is CASSLGDRGRDTQYF.

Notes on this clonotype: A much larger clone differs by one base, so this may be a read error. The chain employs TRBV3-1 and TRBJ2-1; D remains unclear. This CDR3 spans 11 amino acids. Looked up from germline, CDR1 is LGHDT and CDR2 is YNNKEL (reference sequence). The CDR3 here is CTSSNSYEQFF. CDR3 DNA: TGTACCAGCAGCAATTCTTATGAGCAGTTCTTC.